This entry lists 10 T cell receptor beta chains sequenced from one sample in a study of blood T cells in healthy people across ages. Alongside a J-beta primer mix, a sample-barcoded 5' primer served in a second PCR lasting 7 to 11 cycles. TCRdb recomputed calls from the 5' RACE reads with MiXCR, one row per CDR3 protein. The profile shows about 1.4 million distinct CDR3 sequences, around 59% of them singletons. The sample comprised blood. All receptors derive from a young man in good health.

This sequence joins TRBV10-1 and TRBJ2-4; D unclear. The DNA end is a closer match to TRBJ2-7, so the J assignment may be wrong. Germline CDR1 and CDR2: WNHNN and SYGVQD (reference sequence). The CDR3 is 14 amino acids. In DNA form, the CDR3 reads TGCGCCAGCAGTGACACCGACCACCTCTACGAGCAGTACTTC. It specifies CASSDTDHLYEQYF.

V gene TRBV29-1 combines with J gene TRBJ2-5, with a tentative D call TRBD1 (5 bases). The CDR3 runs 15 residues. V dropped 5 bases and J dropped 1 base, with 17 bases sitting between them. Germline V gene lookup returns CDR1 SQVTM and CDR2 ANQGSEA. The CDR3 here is CSVRSLLRVQETQYF. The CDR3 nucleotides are TGCAGCGTTCGATCCTTACTCAGGGTCCAAGAGACCCAGTACTTC. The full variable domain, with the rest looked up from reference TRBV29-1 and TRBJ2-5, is SAVISQKPSRDICQRGTSLTIQCQVDSQVTMMFWYRQQPGQSLTLIATANQGSEATYESGFVIDKFPISRPNLTFSTLTVSNMSPEDSSIYLCSVRSLLRVQETQYFGPGTRLLVL.

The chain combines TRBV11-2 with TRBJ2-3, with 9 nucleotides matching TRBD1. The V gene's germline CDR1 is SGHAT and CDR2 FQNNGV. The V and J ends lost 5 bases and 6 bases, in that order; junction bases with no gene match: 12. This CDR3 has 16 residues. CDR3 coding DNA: TGTGCCAGCAGCGGATTGTGGACAGGGGTCTTGGATACGCAGTATTTT. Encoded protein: CASSGLWTGVLDTQYF.

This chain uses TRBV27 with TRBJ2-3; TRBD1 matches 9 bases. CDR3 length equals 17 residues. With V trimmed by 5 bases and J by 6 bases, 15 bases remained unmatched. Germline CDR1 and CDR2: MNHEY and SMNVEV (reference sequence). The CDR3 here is CASSLGAATGGKDTQYF. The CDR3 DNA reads TGTGCCAGCAGTCTAGGGGCCGCGACAGGGGGGAAGGATACGCAGTATTTT.

Here the CDR3 reads CASRRPGQNDYGYTF. The DNA of the CDR3 is TGTGCCAGCAGGCGGCCGGGGCAGAATGACTATGGCTACACCTTC. The chain employs TRBV11-2 and TRBJ1-2, with D possibly being TRBD1 (5 bases). V was trimmed by 6 bases and J by 3 bases, leaving 17 bases between them. The germline gives CDR1 SGHAT, CDR2 FQNNGV. The CDR3 contains 15 residues.

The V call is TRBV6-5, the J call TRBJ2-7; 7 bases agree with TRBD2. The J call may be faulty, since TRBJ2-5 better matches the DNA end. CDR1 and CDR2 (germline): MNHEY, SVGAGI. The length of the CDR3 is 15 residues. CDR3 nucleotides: TGTGCCAGCAGTTTCCGGGGAGGGAGGACGGAGACCCAGTACTTC. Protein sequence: CASSFRGGRTETQYF.

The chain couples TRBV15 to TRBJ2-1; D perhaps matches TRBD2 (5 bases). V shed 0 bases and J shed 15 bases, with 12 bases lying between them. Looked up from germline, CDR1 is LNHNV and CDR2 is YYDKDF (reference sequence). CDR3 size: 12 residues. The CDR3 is CATSRDMRARFF. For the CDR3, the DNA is TGTGCCACCAGCAGAGATATGAGGGCACGGTTCTTC.

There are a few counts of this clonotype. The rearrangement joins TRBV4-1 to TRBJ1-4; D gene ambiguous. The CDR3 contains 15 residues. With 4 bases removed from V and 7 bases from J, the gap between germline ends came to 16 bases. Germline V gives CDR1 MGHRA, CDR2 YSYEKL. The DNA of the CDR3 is TGCGCCAGCAGCCTCGGACCAGGCATCGCTGAAAAACTGTTTTTT. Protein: CASSLGPGIAEKLFF.

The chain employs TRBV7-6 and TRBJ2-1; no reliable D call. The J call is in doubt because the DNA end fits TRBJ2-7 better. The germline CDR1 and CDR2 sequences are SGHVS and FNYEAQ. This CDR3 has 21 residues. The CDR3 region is CASSLAVSLPGPFGAYNEQYF. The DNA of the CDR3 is TGTGCCAGCAGCTTAGCGGTCAGCCTGCCGGGTCCGTTCGGCGCCTACAATGAGCAGTACTTC.

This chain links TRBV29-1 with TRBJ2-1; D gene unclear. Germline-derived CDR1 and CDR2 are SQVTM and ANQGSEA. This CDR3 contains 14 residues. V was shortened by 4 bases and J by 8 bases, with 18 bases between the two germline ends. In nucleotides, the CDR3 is TGCAGCGTTGGAGGACCTCCGGCTCAGGATGAGCAGTTCTTC. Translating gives CSVGGPPAQDEQFF.